This is a list of T cell receptor beta chains from one sample in a study of human T cells and chemical hapten exposure. TCRdb reprocessed the RACE reads with MiXCR, giving one entry per CDR3 protein. The sample carries about 39,000 distinct CDR3 sequences, roughly an eighth recorded once. Source: whole blood, taken in connection with sensitization to the hapten diphenylcyclopropenone (DPC). Receptor source: a woman younger than 45 with alopecia areata. Some clones in this sample may be carry-over from other donors' samples. Both conserved end residues are part of each CDR3.

>TRBV28|TRBJ2-7
CASNRQEWYEQYF
>TRBV3-1|TRBJ2-1
CASGRLYNEQFF
>TRBV21-1|TRBJ2-1
CASSNPSRPHNEQFF
>TRBV19|TRBJ2-1
CASSIGTAGGPLNEQFF
>TRBV11-2|TRBJ2-1
CASSLHDGIGFF
>TRBV19|TRBJ1-5
CASSIGDLDQPQHF
>TRBV6-5|TRBJ1-1
CASRRTGDTEAFF
>TRBV7-2|TRBJ1-5
CASSSGGNQPQHF
>TRBV20-1|TRBJ1-1
CSARLAGSLNTEAFF
>TRBV3-1|TRBJ1-4
CASSRGGINEKLFF
>TRBV7-9|TRBJ2-2
CASSLRQGSYTGELFF
>TRBV28|TRBJ1-5
CASREQGKPNQPQHF
>TRBV29-1|TRBJ2-7
CSVETRVRREQYF
>TRBV6-4|TRBJ2-1
CASSDGGRVPGEQFF
>TRBV29-1|TRBJ2-3
CSVVFSTDTQYF
>TRBV28|TRBJ1-5
CASSFPRGTGGYNSNQPQHF
>TRBV5-1|TRBJ2-7
CASSFAQGGEQYF
>TRBV28|TRBJ1-4
CASSLDRARFEKLFF
>TRBV18|TRBJ2-7
CASSPGRGADEQYF
>TRBV18|TRBJ2-1
CASSPGTSGDNEQFF
>TRBV20-1|TRBJ1-1
CSAQPFRQRPQGRAFF
>TRBV7-6|TRBJ2-3
CASSLMGEADTQYF
>TRBV10-3|TRBJ2-3
CAISEVGSDTQYF
>TRBV28|TRBJ1-6
CASSPTGYNSPLHF
>TRBV28|TRBJ2-7
CASSAGTSEHYEQYF
>TRBV20-1|TRBJ2-7
CSATIGGEQYF
>TRBV28|TRBJ2-7
CASSGGTSVGQYF